The 9 T cell receptor beta chains reported below all come from one sample, sequenced in a study of blood T cell repertoires in COVID-19. Sequencing used immunoSEQ multiplex PCR; TCRdb keeps in-frame clones, though not all of them. The table shows about 170,000 clones, with 83% occurring only once. Sequencing was done on a sample of peripheral blood. Every receptor here comes from a woman in her seventies who had recovered from COVID-19.

The chain links TRBV7-2 to TRBJ2-7, with 15 bases that match TRBD2. Germline lookup yields CDR1 SGHTA and CDR2 FQGNSA. This CDR3 comprises 17 residues. The J segment lost 3 bases and the V segment lost 5 bases, leaving 8 bases of the junction unmatched. The DNA of the CDR3 is TGTGCCAGCAGCCAGTGGGGACTAGCGGGAGGCAACTACGAGCAGTACTTC. Amino acids: CASSQWGLAGGNYEQYF.

The chain recombines TRBV7-2 with TRBJ1-2, with 7 bases lining up with TRBD1. The V segment lost 4 bases and the J segment 8 bases; nucleotides outside the gene matches: 10. The CDR3 consists of 14 residues. Germline V CDR1 and CDR2: SGHTA, FQGNSA. CDR3: CASSSRPDRKGYTF. DNA of the CDR3: TGTGCCAGCAGCTCCCGACCGGACAGGAAAGGCTACACCTTC.

This chain connects TRBV7-2 to TRBJ2-7, with D tentatively TRBD1 (5 bases). CDR3 size: 14 residues. Germline V gene data show CDR1 as SGHTA and CDR2 as FQGNSA. V shed 5 bases and J shed 0 bases, with 11 bases lying between them. This CDR3 reads CASSPRQGSYEQYF. In DNA form, the CDR3 reads TGTGCCAGCAGCCCTCGCCAGGGCTCCTACGAGCAGTACTTC.

The chain combines TRBV12-3 or TRBV12-4 with TRBJ1-5; TRBD1 is a possible D gene (6 bases). The CDR3 runs 13 residues. Trimming removed 6 bases from V and 5 bases from J, with 11 bases in between. The CDR3 sequence is CASRKDSYQPQHF. CDR3 nucleotides: TGTGCCAGCAGAAAGGACAGTTATCAGCCCCAGCATTTT.

The chain has TRBV3-1 (or the pseudogene TRBV3-2) and TRBJ2-1, with D hard to call. The CDR3 is made up of 13 amino acids. CDR1 is LGHDT and CDR2 is YNNKEL in the germline V gene (reference sequence). Trimming pared 4 bases from V and 4 bases from J, leaving 8 bases between. CDR3 loop: CASSPRIYNEQFF. DNA of the CDR3: TGTGCCAGCAGCCCCAGGATTTACAATGAGCAGTTCTTC.

This chain uses TRBV9 with TRBJ1-2, with D possibly matching TRBD1 (6 bases). The CDR3 sequence is 16 residues long. The V gene's germline CDR1 is SGDLS and CDR2 YYNGEE. V lost 3 bases and J lost 7, with 22 bases in between. CDR3 nucleotide sequence: TGTGCCAGCAGCGCCGTCGGGGGGGCCACCCTGAGTGGCTACACCTTC. Translation: CASSAVGGATLSGYTF.

CDR3 DNA sequence: TGTGCCAGTAGTATAGATCCCCCGGGGACAGCGAGCAATCAGCCCCAGCATTTT. Translated: CASSIDPPGTASNQPQHF. The rearrangement joins TRBV19 to TRBJ1-5; 7 nucleotides agree with TRBD1. The CDR3 runs to 18 residues. Trimming removed 0 bases from V and 1 base from J; junction bases left unmatched: 9. The germline CDR1 and CDR2 sequences are LNHDA and SQIVND (reference sequence).

This chain links TRBV7-2 with TRBJ1-3; no firm D call. With 1 base removed from V and 4 bases from J, the gap between germline ends came to 8 bases. Germline V CDR1 and CDR2: SGHTA, FQGNSA. The CDR3 length is 14 residues. The chain's CDR3 is CASSLGATGNTIYF. As DNA, the CDR3 is TGTGCCAGCAGCTTAGGGGCTACGGGAAACACCATATATTTT.

The rearrangement links TRBV28 to TRBJ2-7; 13 nucleotides match TRBD2. The germline V gene has CDR1 MDHEN and CDR2 SYDVKM. CDR3 length: 17 amino acids. V was clipped by 2 bases and J by 4 bases; unmatched bases: 8. CDR3 in amino acids: CASSLGNPGLAGYEQYF. CDR3 nucleotide sequence: TGTGCCAGCAGTTTAGGAAACCCGGGACTAGCGGGATACGAGCAGTACTTC.